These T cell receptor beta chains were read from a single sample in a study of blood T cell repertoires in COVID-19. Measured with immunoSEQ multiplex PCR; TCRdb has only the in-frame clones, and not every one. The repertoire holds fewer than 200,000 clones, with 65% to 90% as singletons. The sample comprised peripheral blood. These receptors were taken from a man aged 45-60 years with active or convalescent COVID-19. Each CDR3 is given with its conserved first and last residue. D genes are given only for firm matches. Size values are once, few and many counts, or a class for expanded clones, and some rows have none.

CDR3: CASSPGTVTGELFF
DNA: TGTGCCAGCAGCCCTGGGACAGTCACCGGGGAGCTGTTTTTT
V: TRBV7-2
J: TRBJ2-2
size: .
D: TRBD1
length: 14

CDR3: CASRPRGTDTQYF
DNA: TGTGCCAGCAGACCCAGGGGCACAGATACGCAGTATTTT
V: TRBV6-5
J: TRBJ2-3
size: once
D: .
length: 13

CDR3: CAISQGEKLFF
DNA: TGTGCCATCAGTCAGGGTGAAAAACTGTTTTTT
V: TRBV10-3
J: TRBJ1-4
size: .
D: .
length: 11

CDR3: CASSSSPSLNYGYTF
DNA: TGTGCCAGCAGCTCCAGTCCCAGTTTGAACTATGGCTACACCTTC
V: TRBV9
J: TRBJ1-2
size: .
D: .
length: 15

CDR3: CASSMGLAARELFF
DNA: TGTGCCAGTAGTATGGGACTAGCGGCTCGGGAGCTGTTTTTT
V: TRBV19
J: TRBJ2-2
size: once
D: TRBD2
length: 14

CDR3: CASSPAGGSTDTQYF
DNA: TGCGCCAGCAGCCCAGCGGGGGGAAGCACAGATACGCAGTATTTT
V: TRBV4-3
J: TRBJ2-3
size: once
D: TRBD2
length: 15

CDR3: CASSVSTGGFYGYTF
DNA: TGTGCCAGCAGTGTGTCGACAGGGGGCTTTTATGGCTACACCTTC
V: TRBV27
J: TRBJ1-2
size: .
D: TRBD1
length: 15

CDR3: CASTYSGANVLTF
DNA: TGTGCCAGCACCTATTCCGGGGCCAACGTCCTGACTTTC
V: TRBV3-1/TRBV3-2
J: TRBJ2-6
size: .
D: .
length: 13

CDR3: CASSSTGVYEQYF
DNA: TGTGCCAGCAGCTCGACAGGTGTCTACGAGCAGTACTTC
V: TRBV7-3
J: TRBJ2-7
size: .
D: .
length: 13

CDR3: CASSLDGQSTDTQYF
DNA: TGCGCCAGCAGCTTAGATGGTCAGAGCACAGATACGCAGTATTTT
V: TRBV5-1
J: TRBJ2-3
size: once
D: .
length: 15

CDR3: CASSLRAGPSYEQYF
DNA: TGTGCCAGCAGTTTGAGGGCAGGACCTTCCTACGAGCAGTACTTC
V: TRBV7-3
J: TRBJ2-7
size: .
D: .
length: 15

CDR3: CATSKGQGAGELFF
DNA: TGTGCCACCTCTAAGGGACAGGGGGCCGGGGAGCTGTTTTTT
V: TRBV6-6
J: TRBJ2-2
size: .
D: TRBD1
length: 14